The TCR beta chain described here comes from a study of shared clonotypes between healthy human individuals. Profiled with immunoSEQ multiplex PCR; TCRdb holds only in-frame clones, not every one. The sample holds 800,000 to 1,200,000 clones; around three quarters are singletons and the top ten take about 0.52%. The CDR3 has 15 residues. The trim removed 6 bases at V and 0 bases at J, leaving 4 bases unmatched. Looked up from germline, CDR1 is MNHEY and CDR2 is SVGAGI. The V gene is TRBV6-5, the J gene TRBJ2-1, with 8 nucleotides matching TRBD2. This clonotype was obtained from a man younger than 35 in good health. Some clones in this sample may be carry-over from other donors' samples. Sequenced: memory CD4+ T cells from PBMCs. Subset: CD45RA-negative fraction. DNA of the CDR3: TGTGCCAGCAGGCCAAGCGGGAGCTCCTACAATGAGCAGTTCTTC. This gives the protein CASRPSGSSYNEQFF.